Given below is one TCR beta chain in context. Clones were sequenced by immunoSEQ multiplex PCR, and TCRdb holds only the in-frame ones, with some missing. The table lists roughly 430,000 clones, approximately 91% of them singletons. After removal of 5 bases from V and 6 bases from J, the junction contained 5 bases not matched to a gene. The CDR3 covers 14 residues. The germline gives CDR1 SGHVS, CDR2 FQNEAQ. This record belongs to a study of blood T cell repertoires in COVID-19. The clonotype was recovered from a woman younger than 35 who had been exposed to COVID-19. The chain has TRBV7-8 and TRBJ2-7; 12 nucleotides line up with TRBD1. The sequenced material came from PBMCs or T cells enriched from blood (not recorded which). The CDR3: CASSVGTGGFEQYF. DNA for the CDR3: TGTGCCAGCAGCGTCGGGACAGGGGGCTTCGAGCAGTACTTC.